Listed here is a single TCR beta chain. Antigen: not known. These data belong to a study of graft-versus-host responses after intestinal transplantation. V lost 3 bases and J lost 4; bases outside the gene matches: 1. The CDR3 has 14 residues. Germline V gene data show CDR1 as SGDLS and CDR2 as YYNGEE. General study findings and limits: Circulating GvH clone levels at their peak were associated with HvG declines (early post-transplant).

Profiled with immunoSEQ multiplex PCR; TCRdb holds only in-frame clones, not every one. The data contain tens of thousands of clones, over 85% of them singletons. This TCR was sampled from a human patient who received an intestinal transplant, so some T cells may come from the graft donor. The sample consisted of PBMCs, taken 16 days after intestinal transplant. The chain couples TRBV9 to TRBJ1-5, with TRBD1 matching over 10 bases. The chain's CDR3 is CASSGQGANQPQHF. Written as DNA, the CDR3 is TGTGCCAGCAGCGGACAGGGGGCGAATCAGCCCCAGCATTTT.